This entry features one T cell receptor (beta chain) sequence. The length of the CDR3 is 15 residues. Germline V gene lookup returns CDR1 MDHEN and CDR2 SYDVKM. V was clipped by 5 bases and J by 5 bases; unmatched bases: 7. This sample is drawn from a study of blood T cell repertoires in COVID-19. Study in general: Spain, Italy and the United States supplied samples that represented acute and convalescent COVID-19. Nucleic acid was either cDNA or gDNA, and it came from T cells, B-cell-depleted T cells, or PBMCs.

As processed by the authors: For nucleated cells, counts were estimated from reference gene primer amplification. TCRdb's table, derived via immunoSEQ multiplex PCR, lists solely in-frame clones and lacks some. From that table come the V and J calls and clone size; the DNA was used to work out D and trimming. The data show 45,000 to 55,000 clones, 85% to 90% seen once. The clonotype originates from a man of 80 years or more with acute or convalescent COVID-19. Sequenced: peripheral blood. J is TRBJ2-5 and V is TRBV28, with 11 bases identical to TRBD1. CDR3 amino acids: CASSPRTGGVETQYF. CDR3 bases: TGTGCCAGCAGTCCCCGGACAGGGGGCGTGGAGACCCAGTACTTC.